Given below is one TCR beta chain in context. The target antigen is unknown. This entry is derived from a study of T cells in Graves' hyperthyroidism and ophthalmopathy. General study findings and limits: Ophthalmopathy got predicted by the model a median roughly 6.1 months before its onset. Also found in blood were most expanded thyroid clonotypes above 0.001.

The hyperthyroidism patients had all been newly diagnosed, and their disease duration was under 2 months. Their ages ranged from 18 to 65 years. Diagnostic assessment was based on clinical symptoms, serum thyroxine and TRAb, thyroid ultrasound and orbital computed tomography. Trimming removed 1 base at V and 4 bases at J, with 17 bases between. CDR3 length equals 17 residues. CDR1 is LGHNT and CDR2 is FRNRAP in the germline V gene. Amplification yielded TCR beta CDR3 regions, with RNA transcripts as the source. HTBI primers were the set used in a first-round RT-PCR of the TCR CDR3. Using its own MiXCR run on the multiplex PCR reads, TCRdb lists one record per CDR3 protein. Among 300,000 to 450,000 distinct CDR3 sequences, 20% to 25% were seen once, and the ten largest hold 70% to 75%.

The chain recombines TRBV12-5 with TRBJ2-1, with D possibly TRBD2 on 5 matching bases. The TCR comes from a man over 45 with Graves' hyperthyroidism. Sequenced sample: blood. The CDR3 spells CASGLGGSGIVYNEQFF. The CDR3, as DNA: TGTGCTAGTGGTTTGGGGGGATCGGGAATTGTGTACAATGAGCAGTTCTTC.